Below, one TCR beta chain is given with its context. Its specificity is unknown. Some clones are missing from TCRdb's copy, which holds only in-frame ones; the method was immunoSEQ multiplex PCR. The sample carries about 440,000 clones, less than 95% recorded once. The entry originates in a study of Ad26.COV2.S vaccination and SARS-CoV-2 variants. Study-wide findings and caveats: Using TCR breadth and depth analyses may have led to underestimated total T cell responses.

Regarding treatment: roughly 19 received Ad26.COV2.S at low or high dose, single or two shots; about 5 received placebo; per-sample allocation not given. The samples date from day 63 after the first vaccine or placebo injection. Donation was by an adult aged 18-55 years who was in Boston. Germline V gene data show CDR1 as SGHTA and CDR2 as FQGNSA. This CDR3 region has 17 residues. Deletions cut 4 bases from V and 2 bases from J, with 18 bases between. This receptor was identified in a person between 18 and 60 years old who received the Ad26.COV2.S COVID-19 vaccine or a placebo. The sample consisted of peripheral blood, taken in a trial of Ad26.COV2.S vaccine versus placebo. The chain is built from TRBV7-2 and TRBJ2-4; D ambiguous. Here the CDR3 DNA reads TGTGCCAGCAGCTCATCAACTCTGGGTCTAACCAAAAACATTCAGTACTTC. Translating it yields CASSSSTLGLTKNIQYF. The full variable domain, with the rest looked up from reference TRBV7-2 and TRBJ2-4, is GAGVSQSPSNKVTEKGKDVELRCDPISGHTALYWYRQSLGQGLEFLIYFQGNSAPDKSGLPSDRFSAERTGGSVSTLTIQRTQQEDSAVYLCASSSSTLGLTKNIQYFGAGTRLSVL.